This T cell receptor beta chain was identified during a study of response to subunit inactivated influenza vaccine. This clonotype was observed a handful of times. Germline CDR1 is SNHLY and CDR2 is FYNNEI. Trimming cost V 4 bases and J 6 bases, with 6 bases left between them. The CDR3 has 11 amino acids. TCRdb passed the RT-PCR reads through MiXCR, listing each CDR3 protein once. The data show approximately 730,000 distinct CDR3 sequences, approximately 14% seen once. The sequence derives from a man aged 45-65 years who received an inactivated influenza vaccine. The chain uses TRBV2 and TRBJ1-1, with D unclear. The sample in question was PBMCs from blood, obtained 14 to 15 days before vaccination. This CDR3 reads CASSVGPEAFF. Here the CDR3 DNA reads TGTGCCAGCAGTGTGGGCCCTGAAGCTTTCTTT.